The 9 T cell receptor beta chains given below trace back to one sample, sequenced in a study of beta chain features in type 1 diabetes. Whole-study findings and limits: Shorter TCRB CDR3s, moderately but significantly so, marked every one of the four CD4+ subsets in Type 1 diabetes patients.

The sequenced template was cDNA made from the entire isolated RNA. Measured with immunoSEQ multiplex PCR; TCRdb has only the in-frame clones, and not every one. Counted here are about 170,000 clones, under 9.5% occurring once; the ten biggest clones make up under 0.55%. Their recognized antigens are unknown. What was sequenced was central memory CD4+ T cells from blood. Every receptor here comes from a man aged 18-30 years with type 1 diabetes.

This clone was recorded a few times. The DNA of the CDR3 is TGTGCCAGCTCACCACTGACACGAGATACGCAGTATTTT. It translates to CASSPLTRDTQYF. V is TRBV18 and J is TRBJ2-3; D not certain. This CDR3 region has 13 residues. Trimming shortened V by 1 base and J by 5 bases, and 7 bases separated the two germline ends. Germline assignment: CDR1 KGHSH and CDR2 LQKENI.

V gene TRBV4-2 combines with J gene TRBJ2-7; a possible D gene is TRBD1 (7 bases). The CDR3 contains 16 residues. The germline gives CDR1 LGHNA, CDR2 YNFKEQ. The V and J ends lost 0 bases and 5 bases respectively, with 17 bases between them. Written as DNA, the CDR3 is TGTGCCAGCAGCCAAGATCCGGGCAGGGGGGTTGACGAGCAGTACTTC. Translation gives CASSQDPGRGVDEQYF.

This sequence joins TRBV9 and TRBJ1-6; D is unclear. CDR1 and CDR2 (germline): SGDLS, YYNGEE. This CDR3 region has 15 residues. The V and J ends lost 3 bases and 0 bases respectively, with 7 bases between them. CDR3 amino acids: CASSDISSYNSPLHF. As DNA, the CDR3 is TGTGCCAGCAGCGATATTTCCTCCTATAATTCACCCCTCCACTTT.

The chain links TRBV9 to TRBJ2-1; D possibly corresponds to TRBD2 (5 bases). The CDR3 extends over 16 amino acids. CDR1 is SGDLS, CDR2 YYNGEE, per germline. The V gene lost 0 bases and the J gene lost 3 bases, with 13 bases spanning the gap. CDR3 sequence reads: CASSVELPGVYNEQFF. The CDR3 DNA is TGTGCCAGCAGCGTAGAGCTCCCCGGGGTCTACAATGAGCAGTTCTTC.

This clone appeared a few times. The rearrangement links TRBV5-1 to TRBJ2-3; 8 bases agree with TRBD2. Trimming at V came to 0 bases and at J to 3 bases, leaving 3 bases not matched to a gene. CDR1 is SGHRS, CDR2 YFSETQ, per germline. The CDR3 sequence is 15 residues long. This chain's CDR3 is CASSLGASGTDTQYF. The CDR3 coding sequence is TGCGCCAGCAGCTTGGGGGCTAGCGGGACAGATACGCAGTATTTT.

The sample holds a few counts of this clone. The gene calls are TRBV28 and TRBJ2-7; perhaps TRBD2 as D (5 bases). Trimming took off 7 bases at V and 0 bases at J, with 10 bases between the two ends. The CDR3 loop spans 13 amino acids. Germline V gene sequence: CDR1 MDHEN, CDR2 SYDVKM. CDR3 sequence: CASMAGSSYEQYF. In DNA form, the CDR3 reads TGTGCCAGCATGGCGGGCAGCTCCTACGAGCAGTACTTC.

In this sample, this clone turned up a few times. This chain connects TRBV11-2 to TRBJ2-7, with TRBD2 matching over 13 bases. The junction had 7 bases not matched to a gene; V was cut back by 8 bases and J by 3 bases. Germline CDR1 is SGHAT and CDR2 is FQNNGV. CDR3 length: 15 amino acids. The CDR3 reads CASGSGTSGVYEQYF. The CDR3 DNA sequence: TGTGCCAGCGGATCCGGGACTAGCGGGGTCTACGAGCAGTACTTC.

This clone was counted between two and nine times. The V gene is TRBV5-1, the J gene TRBJ2-1; 9 positions match TRBD1. The CDR3 length is 15 residues. Germline V gives CDR1 SGHRS, CDR2 YFSETQ. V lost 5 bases to trimming and J lost 4 bases; unmatched junction nucleotides: 7. The CDR3 DNA is TGCGCCAGCAGAACAGGGGGCGTACAATACAATGAGCAGTTCTTC. Protein product: CASRTGGVQYNEQFF. Supplemented by reference TRBV5-1 and TRBJ2-1, the full variable domain reads KAGVTQTPRYLIKTRGQQVTLSCSPISGHRSVSWYQQTPGQGLQFLFEYFSETQRNKGNFPGRFSGRQFSNSRSEMNVSTLELGDSALYLCASRTGGVQYNEQFFGPGTRLTVL.

This clone was detected only a few times. The chain couples TRBV19 to TRBJ2-2, with 9 bases matching TRBD2. The ends lost 6 bases at V and 1 base at J; junction bases unmatched: 0. This CDR3 is 14 amino acids long. The germline CDR1 and CDR2 sequences are LNHDA and SQIVND (reference sequence). The CDR3 here is CASRTSGNTGELFF. The CDR3 DNA reads as TGTGCCAGTAGGACTAGCGGGAACACCGGGGAGCTGTTTTTT.